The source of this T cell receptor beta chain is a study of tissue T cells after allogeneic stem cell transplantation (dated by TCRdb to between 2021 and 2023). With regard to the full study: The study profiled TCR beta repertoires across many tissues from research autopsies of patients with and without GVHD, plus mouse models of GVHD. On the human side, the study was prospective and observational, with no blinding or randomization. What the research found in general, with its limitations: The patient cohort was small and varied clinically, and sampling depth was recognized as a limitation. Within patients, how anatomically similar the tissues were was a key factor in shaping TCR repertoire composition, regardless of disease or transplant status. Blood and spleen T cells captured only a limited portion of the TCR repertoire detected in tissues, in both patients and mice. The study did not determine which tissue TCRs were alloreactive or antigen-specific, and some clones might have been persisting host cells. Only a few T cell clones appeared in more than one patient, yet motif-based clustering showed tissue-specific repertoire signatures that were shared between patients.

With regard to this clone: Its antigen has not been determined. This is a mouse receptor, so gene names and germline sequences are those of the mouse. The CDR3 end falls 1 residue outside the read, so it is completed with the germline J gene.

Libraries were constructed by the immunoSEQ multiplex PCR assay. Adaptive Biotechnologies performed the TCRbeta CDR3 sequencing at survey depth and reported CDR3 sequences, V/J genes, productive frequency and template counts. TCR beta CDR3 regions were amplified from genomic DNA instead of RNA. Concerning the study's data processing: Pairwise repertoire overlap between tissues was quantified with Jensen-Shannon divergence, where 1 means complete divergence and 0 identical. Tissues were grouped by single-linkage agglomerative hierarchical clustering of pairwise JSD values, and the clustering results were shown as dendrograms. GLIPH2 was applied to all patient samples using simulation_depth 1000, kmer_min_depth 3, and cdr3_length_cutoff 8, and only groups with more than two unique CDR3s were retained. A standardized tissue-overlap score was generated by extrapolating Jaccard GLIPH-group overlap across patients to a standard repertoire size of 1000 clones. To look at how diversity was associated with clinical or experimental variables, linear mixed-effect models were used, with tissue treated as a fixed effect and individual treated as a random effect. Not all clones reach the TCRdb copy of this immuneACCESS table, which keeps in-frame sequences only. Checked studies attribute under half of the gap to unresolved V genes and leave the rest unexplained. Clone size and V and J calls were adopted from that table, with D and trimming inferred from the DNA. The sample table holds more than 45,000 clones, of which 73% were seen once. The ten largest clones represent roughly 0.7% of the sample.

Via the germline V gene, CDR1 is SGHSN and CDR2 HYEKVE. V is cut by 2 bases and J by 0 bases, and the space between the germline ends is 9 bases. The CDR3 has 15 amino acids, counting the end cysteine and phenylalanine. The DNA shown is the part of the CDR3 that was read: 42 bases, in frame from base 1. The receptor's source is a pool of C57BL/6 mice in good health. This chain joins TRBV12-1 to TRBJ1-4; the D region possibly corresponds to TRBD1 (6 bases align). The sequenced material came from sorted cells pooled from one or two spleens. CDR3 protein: CASSPGQLSNERLFF. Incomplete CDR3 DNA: TGTGCCAGCTCTCCCGGACAGCTTTCCAACGAAAGATTATTT.